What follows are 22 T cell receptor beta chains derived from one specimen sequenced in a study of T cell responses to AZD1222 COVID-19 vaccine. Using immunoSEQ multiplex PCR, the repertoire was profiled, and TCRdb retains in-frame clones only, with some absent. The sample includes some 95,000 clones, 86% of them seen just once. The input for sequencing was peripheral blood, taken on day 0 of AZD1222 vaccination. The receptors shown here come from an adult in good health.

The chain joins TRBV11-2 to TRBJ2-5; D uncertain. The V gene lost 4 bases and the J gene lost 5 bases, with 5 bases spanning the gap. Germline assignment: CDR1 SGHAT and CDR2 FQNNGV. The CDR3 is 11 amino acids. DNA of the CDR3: TGTGCCAGCAGCTCCGGGGAGACCCAGTACTTC. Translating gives CASSSGETQYF. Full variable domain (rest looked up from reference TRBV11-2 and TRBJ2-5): EAGVAQSPRYKIIEKRQSVAFWCNPISGHATLYWYQQILGQGPKLLIQFQNNGVVDDSQLPKDRFSAERLKGVDSTLKIQPAKLEDSAVYLCASSSGETQYFGPGTRLLVL.

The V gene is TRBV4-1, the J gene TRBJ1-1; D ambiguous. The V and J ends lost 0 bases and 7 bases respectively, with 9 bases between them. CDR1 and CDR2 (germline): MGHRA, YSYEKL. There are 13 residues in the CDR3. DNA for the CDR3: TGCGCCAGCAGCCAAGATACCGCGGGTGAAGCTTTCTTT. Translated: CASSQDTAGEAFF.

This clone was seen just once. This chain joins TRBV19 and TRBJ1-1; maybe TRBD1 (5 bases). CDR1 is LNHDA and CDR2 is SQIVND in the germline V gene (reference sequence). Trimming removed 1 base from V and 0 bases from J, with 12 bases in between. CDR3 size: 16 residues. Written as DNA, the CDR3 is TGTGCCAGTAGTATAGCAGGGTACGGGATGAACACTGAAGCTTTCTTT. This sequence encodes CASSIAGYGMNTEAFF.

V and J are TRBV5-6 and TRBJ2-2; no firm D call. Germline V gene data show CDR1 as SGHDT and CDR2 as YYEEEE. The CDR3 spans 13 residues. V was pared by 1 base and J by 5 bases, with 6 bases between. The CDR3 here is CASSLSQTGELFF. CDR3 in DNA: TGTGCCAGCAGCTTGTCACAGACCGGGGAGCTGTTTTTT.

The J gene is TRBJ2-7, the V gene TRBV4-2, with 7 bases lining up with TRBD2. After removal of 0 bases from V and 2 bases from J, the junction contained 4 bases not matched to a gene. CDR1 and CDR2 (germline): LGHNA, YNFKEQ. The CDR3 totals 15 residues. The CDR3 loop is CASSQDPGGAYEQYF. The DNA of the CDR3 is TGTGCCAGCAGCCAAGACCCGGGGGGTGCCTACGAGCAGTACTTC.

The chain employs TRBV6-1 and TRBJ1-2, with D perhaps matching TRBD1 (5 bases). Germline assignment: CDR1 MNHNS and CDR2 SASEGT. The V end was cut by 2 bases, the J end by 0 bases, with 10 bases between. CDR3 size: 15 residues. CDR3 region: CASSETQVANYGYTF. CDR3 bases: TGTGCCAGCAGTGAAACACAGGTAGCTAACTATGGCTACACCTTC.

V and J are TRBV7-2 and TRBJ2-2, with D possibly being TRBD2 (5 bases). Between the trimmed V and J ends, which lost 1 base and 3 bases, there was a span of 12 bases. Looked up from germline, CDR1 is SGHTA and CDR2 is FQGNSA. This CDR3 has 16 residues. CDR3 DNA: TGTGCCAGCAGCTTAGTAGCCTCCGGGGACACCGGGGAGCTGTTTTTT. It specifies CASSLVASGDTGELFF.

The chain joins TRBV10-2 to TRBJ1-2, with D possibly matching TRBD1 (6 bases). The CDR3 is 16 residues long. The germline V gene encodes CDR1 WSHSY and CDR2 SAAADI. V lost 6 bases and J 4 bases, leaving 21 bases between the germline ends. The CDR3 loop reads CASSPGTSFGGYGYTF. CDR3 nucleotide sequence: TGCGCCAGCAGCCCCGGGACATCATTCGGTGGCTATGGCTACACCTTC.

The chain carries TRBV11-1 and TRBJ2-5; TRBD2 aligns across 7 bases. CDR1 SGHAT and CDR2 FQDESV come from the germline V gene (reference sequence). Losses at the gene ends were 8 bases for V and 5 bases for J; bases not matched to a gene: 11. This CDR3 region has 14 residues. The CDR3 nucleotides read TGTGCCAGCGGCCCGGGACTACTTTCGGAGACCCAGTACTTC. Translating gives CASGPGLLSETQYF. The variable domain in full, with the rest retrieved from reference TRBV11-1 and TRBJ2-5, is EAEVAQSPRYKITEKSQAVAFWCDPISGHATLYWYRQILGQGPELLVQFQDESVVDDSQLPKDRFSAERLKGVDSTLKIQPAELGDSAMYLCASGPGLLSETQYFGPGTRLLVL.

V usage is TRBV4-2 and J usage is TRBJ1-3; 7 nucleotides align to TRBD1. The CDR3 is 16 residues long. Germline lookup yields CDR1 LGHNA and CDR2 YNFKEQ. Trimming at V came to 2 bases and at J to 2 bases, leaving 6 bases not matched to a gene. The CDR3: CASSQLQGLAGNTIYF. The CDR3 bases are TGTGCCAGCAGCCAATTACAGGGGCTAGCTGGAAACACCATATATTTT.

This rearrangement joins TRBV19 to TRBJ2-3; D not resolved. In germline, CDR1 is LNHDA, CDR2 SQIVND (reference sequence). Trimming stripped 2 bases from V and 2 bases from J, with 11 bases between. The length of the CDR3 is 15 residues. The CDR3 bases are TGTGCCAGTAGTATACGTGTCAGGCACACAGATACGCAGTATTTT. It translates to CASSIRVRHTDTQYF.

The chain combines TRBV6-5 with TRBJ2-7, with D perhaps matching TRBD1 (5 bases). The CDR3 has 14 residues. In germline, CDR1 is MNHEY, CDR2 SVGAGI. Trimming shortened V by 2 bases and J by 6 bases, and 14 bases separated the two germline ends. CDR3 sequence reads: CASSYGAGMTEQYF. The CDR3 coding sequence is TGTGCCAGCAGTTACGGGGCCGGCATGACCGAGCAGTACTTC.

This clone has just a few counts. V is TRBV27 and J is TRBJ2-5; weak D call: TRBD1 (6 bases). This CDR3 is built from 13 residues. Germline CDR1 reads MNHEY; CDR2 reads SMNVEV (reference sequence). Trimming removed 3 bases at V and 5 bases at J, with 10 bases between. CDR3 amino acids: CASSLARGETQYF. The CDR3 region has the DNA TGTGCCAGCAGTTTGGCCAGGGGTGAGACCCAGTACTTC.

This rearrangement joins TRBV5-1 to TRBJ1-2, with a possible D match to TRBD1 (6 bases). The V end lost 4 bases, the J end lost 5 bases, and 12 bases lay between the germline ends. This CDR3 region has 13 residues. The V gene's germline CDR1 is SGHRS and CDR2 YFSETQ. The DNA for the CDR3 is TGCGCCAGCAGCGAACAGGGAAGGTATGGCTACACCTTC. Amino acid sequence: CASSEQGRYGYTF. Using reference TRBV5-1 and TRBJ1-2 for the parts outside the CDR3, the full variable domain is KAGVTQTPRYLIKTRGQQVTLSCSPISGHRSVSWYQQTPGQGLQFLFEYFSETQRNKGNFPGRFSGRQFSNSRSEMNVSTLELGDSALYLCASSEQGRYGYTFGSGTRLTVV.

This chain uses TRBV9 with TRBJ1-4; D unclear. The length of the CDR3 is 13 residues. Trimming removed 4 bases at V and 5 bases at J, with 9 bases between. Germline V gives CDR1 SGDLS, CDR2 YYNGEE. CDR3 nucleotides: TGTGCCAGCAGCTTCGGGCTGAATGAAAAACTGTTTTTT. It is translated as CASSFGLNEKLFF.

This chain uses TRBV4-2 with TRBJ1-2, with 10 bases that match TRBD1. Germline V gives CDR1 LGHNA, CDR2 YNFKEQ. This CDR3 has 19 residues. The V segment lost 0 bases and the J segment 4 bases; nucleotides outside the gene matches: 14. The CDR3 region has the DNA TGTGCCAGCAGCCAAGAGACAGGGGGCGCATCTAATCCCATCTATGGCTACACCTTC. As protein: CASSQETGGASNPIYGYTF.

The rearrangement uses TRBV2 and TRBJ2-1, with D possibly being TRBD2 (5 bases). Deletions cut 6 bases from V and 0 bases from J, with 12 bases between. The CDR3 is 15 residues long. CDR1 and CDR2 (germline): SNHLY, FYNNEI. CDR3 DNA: TGTGCCAGCAGGGAGCGGTCCTACTCCTACAATGAGCAGTTCTTC. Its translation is CASRERSYSYNEQFF.

The CDR3 reads CASSLGEPSSYGYTF. CDR3 coding DNA: TGTGCCAGCAGCTTAGGTGAACCAAGCTCTTATGGCTACACCTTC. The V gene is TRBV7-9, the J gene TRBJ1-2; D is ambiguous. Per the germline V gene, CDR1 is SEHNR and CDR2 is FQNEAQ (reference sequence). Trimming stripped 1 base from V and 5 bases from J, with 14 bases between. CDR3 length: 15 amino acids.

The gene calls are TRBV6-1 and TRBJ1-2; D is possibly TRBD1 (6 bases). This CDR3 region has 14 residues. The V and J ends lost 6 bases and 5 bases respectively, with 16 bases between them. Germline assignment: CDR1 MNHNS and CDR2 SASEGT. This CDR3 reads CASRDTPDRYGYTF. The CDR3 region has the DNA TGTGCCAGCAGGGATACCCCGGACAGATATGGCTACACCTTC.

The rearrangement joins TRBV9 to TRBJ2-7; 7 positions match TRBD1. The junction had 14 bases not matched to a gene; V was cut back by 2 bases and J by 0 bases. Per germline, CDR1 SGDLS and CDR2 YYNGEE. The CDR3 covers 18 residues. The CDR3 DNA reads TGTGCCAGCAGCGTTGGGACAGCCTCCCAACCCCTCTCCTACGAGCAGTACTTC. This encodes CASSVGTASQPLSYEQYF.

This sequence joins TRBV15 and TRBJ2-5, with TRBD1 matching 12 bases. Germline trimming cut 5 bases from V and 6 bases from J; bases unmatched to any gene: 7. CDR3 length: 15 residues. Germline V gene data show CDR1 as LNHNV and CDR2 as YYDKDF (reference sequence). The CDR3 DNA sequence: TGTGCCACCAGCGTAAGCCGGGACAGGGGGCAGACCCAGTACTTC. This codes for CATSVSRDRGQTQYF.

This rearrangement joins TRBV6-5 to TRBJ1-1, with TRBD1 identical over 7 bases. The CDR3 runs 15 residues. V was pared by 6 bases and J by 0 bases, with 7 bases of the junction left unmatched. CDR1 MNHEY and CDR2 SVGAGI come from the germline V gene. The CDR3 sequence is CASSSGQDLNTEAFF. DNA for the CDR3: TGTGCCAGCAGCTCCGGACAGGACCTGAACACTGAAGCTTTCTTT.